This TCR beta chain is from a study of patients and donors after allogeneic stem cell transplantation. A single record per CDR3 protein comes from TCRdb applying MiXCR to the RT-PCR reads. The sample lists about a million distinct CDR3 sequences, under 20% occurring once. CDR3 length: 15 residues. V lost 6 bases and J 3 bases, leaving 17 bases between the germline ends. The material sequenced was blood, either unsorted or a sorted T cell fraction (not recorded which). This chain uses TRBV12-3 or TRBV12-4 with TRBJ1-1; D perhaps matches TRBD1 (6 bases). This TCR was recovered from a human donor who was either an allogeneic HSCT recipient or a stem cell or donor lymphocyte infusion donor (not recorded which). It is not recorded whose cells these are; they may come from a transplant donor. CDR3 region: CASSLSHRVDTEAFF. The CDR3, as DNA: TGTGCCAGCAGCCTCTCACACAGGGTAGACACTGAAGCTTTCTTT.